The clone carrying this T cell receptor beta chain was observed a few times. Its antigen remains unknown. The data were obtained in a study of cytomegalovirus exposure and HLA in healthy donors. Overall study findings and caveats: When analyzed later, the rates of TCR association showed variation by HLA locus, with DRB1 the most and HLA-C the fewest. A later analysis found most CMV-associated TCR beta chains apparently HLA-restricted. Earlier results showed most TCR beta V segments being productive about 90% or about 30% of the time.

Germline V CDR1 and CDR2: SGDLS, YYNGEE. This CDR3 has 12 residues. J gave up 7 bases and V 4 bases, and 3 bases lay outside the gene matches. Primers for the PCR totalled 60 Vbeta and 13 Jbeta. Profiled with immunoSEQ multiplex PCR; TCRdb holds only in-frame clones, not every one. The sample has around 99,000 clones, under 80% seen once. The J gene is TRBJ1-2, the V gene TRBV9, with TRBD1 identical over 8 bases. Sequencing was performed on PBMCs. The receptor was derived from a woman in her forties or fifties in good health and CMV-seropositive. In nucleotides, the CDR3 is TGTGCCAGCAGCCCTGGGACAGGTGGCTACACCTTC. Amino acids: CASSPGTGGYTF.